Listed here are 26 T cell receptor beta chains from one sample, sequenced in a study of blood T cell repertoires in COVID-19. TCRdb's copy holds only in-frame clones and misses some; the assay was immunoSEQ multiplex PCR. The sample lists roughly 200,000 clones; roughly 91% were seen once. The sequenced sample was peripheral blood. These receptors all stem from a man aged 35 to 55 with active or convalescent COVID-19.

This chain connects TRBV18 to TRBJ2-2, with D perhaps TRBD1 (6 bases). With 3 bases removed from V and 7 bases from J, the gap between germline ends came to 21 bases. The CDR3 is 17 residues long. The germline V gene encodes CDR1 KGHSH and CDR2 LQKENI. This CDR3 reads CASSPSGTGSGVGELFF. The CDR3 DNA reads TGTGCCAGCTCACCGTCCGGCACAGGGTCCGGCGTCGGGGAGCTGTTTTTT.

The chain employs TRBV24-1 and TRBJ2-1, with TRBD1 identical over 8 bases. J lost 8 bases, V lost 3 bases, and 8 bases had no gene match. Germline lookup yields CDR1 KGHDR and CDR2 SFDVKD. CDR3 length equals 15 residues. CDR3 loop: CATSDPGQGVDEQFF. CDR3 DNA sequence: TGTGCCACCAGTGATCCCGGACAGGGTGTCGATGAGCAGTTCTTC.

V is TRBV12-3 or TRBV12-4 and J is TRBJ1-2, with D perhaps matching TRBD1 (6 bases). Trimming stripped 6 bases from V and 4 bases from J, with 12 bases between. The CDR3 contains 13 residues. Here the CDR3 DNA reads TGTGCCAGCAGCCCTGACAGGACCTATGGCTACACCTTC. Protein: CASSPDRTYGYTF.

The J gene is TRBJ1-1, the V gene TRBV2; maybe TRBD1 (6 bases). Germline-derived CDR1 and CDR2 are SNHLY and FYNNEI. V was trimmed by 4 bases and J by 4 bases, leaving 10 bases between them. CDR3 length equals 13 residues. The CDR3 sequence: CASSAGVATEAFF. The CDR3 region has the DNA TGTGCCAGCAGTGCAGGGGTTGCCACTGAAGCTTTCTTT.

This chain links TRBV3-1 (or the pseudogene TRBV3-2) with TRBJ2-3; tentatively, D is TRBD2 (5 bases). Germline V CDR1 and CDR2: LGHDT, YNNKEL (reference sequence). Trimming left V 4 bases short and J 1 base short, with 15 bases between. This CDR3 is 16 amino acids long. The CDR3 is CASSPEYPRGTDTQYF. The CDR3, as DNA: TGTGCCAGCAGCCCTGAGTATCCGCGGGGCACAGATACGCAGTATTTT.

J is TRBJ1-6 and V is TRBV7-2; D call uncertain. The CDR3 runs to 13 residues. Germline values: CDR1 SGHTA, CDR2 FQGNSA. Trimming removed 1 base at V and 8 bases at J, with 6 bases between. CDR3 bases: TGTGCCAGCAGCTTAGACACCTATTCACCCCTCCACTTT. It translates to CASSLDTYSPLHF.

The chain is built from TRBV30 and TRBJ1-4; maybe TRBD1 (6 bases). This CDR3 spans 14 amino acids. Trimming left V 2 bases short and J 5 bases short, with 12 bases between. Germline CDR1 and CDR2: GTSNPN and SVGIG (reference sequence). The CDR3 is CAWSQGQQNEKLFF. CDR3 DNA: TGTGCCTGGAGTCAGGGACAACAAAATGAAAAACTGTTTTTT.

This clone was seen a handful of times. V gene TRBV27 combines with J gene TRBJ1-1; the D gene is possibly TRBD1 (6 bases). The CDR3 has 15 amino acids. V lost 2 bases and J 4 bases, leaving 14 bases between the germline ends. Germline lookup yields CDR1 MNHEY and CDR2 SMNVEV (reference sequence). In DNA form, the CDR3 reads TGTGCCAGCAGTTTAGGTTCCCAGGGGAGCACTGAAGCTTTCTTT. Translation: CASSLGSQGSTEAFF.

The gene calls are TRBV6-6 and TRBJ2-7; TRBD2 might be the D (5 bases). The germline CDR1 and CDR2 sequences are MNHNY and SVGAGI (reference sequence). This CDR3 is 13 amino acids long. Trimming pared 7 bases from V and 2 bases from J, leaving 12 bases between. CDR3 coding DNA: TGTGCCAGCACCCCGGACTTCGCCTACGAGCAGTACTTC. This translates into CASTPDFAYEQYF.

The chain couples TRBV7-8 to TRBJ2-7; 8 positions match TRBD2. The J segment lost 4 bases and the V segment lost 0 bases, leaving 8 bases of the junction unmatched. Per the germline V gene, CDR1 is SGHVS and CDR2 is FQNEAQ. The CDR3 is 16 amino acids. DNA of the CDR3: TGTGCCAGCAGCTTAGCGAGTAGCGGGGCGAAATACGAGCAGTACTTC. Translating it yields CASSLASSGAKYEQYF.

This sequence joins TRBV7-9 and TRBJ2-5, with 11 bases aligning to TRBD2. The V gene end was trimmed by 0 bases and the J gene end by 1 base; junction bases not matched to a gene: 7. Germline V gene lookup returns CDR1 SEHNR and CDR2 FQNEAQ (reference sequence). This CDR3 is 18 amino acids long. CDR3 protein: CASSLALNSGRAQETQYF. The CDR3 bases are TGTGCCAGCAGCTTAGCGCTTAATAGCGGGAGGGCCCAAGAGACCCAGTACTTC.

This clone was seen just once. V is TRBV6-2 or TRBV6-3 and J is TRBJ1-5, with D maybe TRBD1 (6 bases). This CDR3 is 15 amino acids long. V lost 6 bases and J 9 bases, leaving 21 bases between the germline ends. Germline V gene data show CDR1 as MNHEY and CDR2 as SVGEGT. The DNA for the CDR3 is TGTGCCAGCAGCTGGGACAACTCAAATGTGCCGCCCCAGCATTTT. It translates to CASSWDNSNVPPQHF.

The chain links TRBV27 to TRBJ2-3; possible D gene TRBD1, 5 bases. Germline lookup yields CDR1 MNHEY and CDR2 SMNVEV (reference sequence). Trimming took off 3 bases at V and 2 bases at J, with 9 bases between the two ends. The CDR3 runs 14 residues. CDR3 in amino acids: CASSFQDNTDTQYF. CDR3 in DNA: TGTGCCAGCAGTTTTCAGGACAACACAGATACGCAGTATTTT.

The V gene is TRBV18, the J gene TRBJ2-7, with D tentatively TRBD1 (6 bases). V lost 6 bases, J lost 2 bases, and 11 bases lay in between. CDR3 length: 13 residues. Germline V gene lookup returns CDR1 KGHSH and CDR2 LQKENI. CDR3 bases: TGTGCCAGCTCTCGGACAGAGACCTACGAGCAGTACTTC. As protein: CASSRTETYEQYF.

The J gene is TRBJ1-5, the V gene TRBV19, with a weak D call TRBD1 (6 bases). V was pared by 6 bases and J by 0 bases, with 12 bases between. This CDR3 is 15 amino acids long. The germline CDR1 and CDR2 sequences are LNHDA and SQIVND (reference sequence). The CDR3 nucleotides are TGTGCCAGTAGCCGCCAGGGGTATAGCAATCAGCCCCAGCATTTT. As protein: CASSRQGYSNQPQHF.

About this clone: The sample carries other DNA sequences with the same CDR3. The DNA of the CDR3 is TGCAGTGCCGGACCAGGGGAGACCCAGTACTTC. It translates to CSAGPGETQYF. V usage is TRBV20-1 and J usage is TRBJ2-5; perhaps TRBD1 as D (5 bases). The V end was cut by 6 bases, the J end by 5 bases, with 10 bases between. Germline CDR1 reads DFQATT; CDR2 reads SNEGSKA (reference sequence). This CDR3 has 11 amino acids.

V gene TRBV9 combines with J gene TRBJ2-7; 11 nucleotides align to TRBD1. Germline V gene data show CDR1 as SGDLS and CDR2 as YYNGEE. V trimming: 0 bases; J trimming: 5 bases; junction bases outside the gene matches: 1. The length of the CDR3 is 14 residues. This CDR3 is CASSVGGQGDEQYF. In nucleotides, the CDR3 is TGTGCCAGCAGCGTAGGGGGACAGGGGGACGAGCAGTACTTC.

The chain recombines TRBV19 with TRBJ2-1; 10 bases are a match to TRBD2. The V and J ends lost 2 bases and 7 bases, in that order; junction bases with no gene match: 14. The CDR3 sequence is 18 residues long. Germline CDR1 and CDR2: LNHDA and SQIVND (reference sequence). The CDR3 here is CASSITAGGVSSRNEQFF. CDR3 DNA sequence: TGTGCCAGTAGTATAACAGCGGGGGGGGTTTCATCTCGGAATGAGCAGTTCTTC.

V is TRBV2 and J is TRBJ2-5; D call uncertain. CDR1 and CDR2 from the germline V gene are SNHLY and FYNNEI. V was pared by 3 bases and J by 5 bases, with 10 bases between. This CDR3 is 13 amino acids long. The CDR3 sequence: CASSETQRETQYF. DNA of the CDR3: TGTGCCAGCAGTGAGACTCAGAGGGAGACCCAGTACTTC.

The CDR3 is CASSGGDRPEDSGANVLTF. CDR3 coding DNA: TGTGCCAGCAGCGGCGGGGACAGGCCGGAAGACTCTGGGGCCAACGTCCTGACTTTC. The chain is built from TRBV5-4 and TRBJ2-6; TRBD1 agrees at 8 bases. Germline loops: CDR1 SGHNT, CDR2 YYREEE (reference sequence). The ends lost 4 bases at V and 0 bases at J; junction bases unmatched: 12. The CDR3 runs 19 residues.

J is TRBJ1-1 and V is TRBV7-9; possible D gene TRBD1, 6 bases. Germline loops: CDR1 SEHNR, CDR2 FQNEAQ (reference sequence). The V gene lost 5 bases and the J gene lost 1 base, with 11 bases spanning the gap. The CDR3 has 14 residues. The CDR3 DNA follows: TGTGCCAGCAGCCCAGGACAGAAGAACACTGAAGCTTTCTTT. Its protein is CASSPGQKNTEAFF. The full variable domain, in which reference TRBV7-9 and TRBJ1-1 provide the parts outside the CDR3, is DTGVSQNPRHKITKRGQNVTFRCDPISEHNRLYWYRQTLGQGPEFLTYFQNEAQLEKSRLLSDRFSAERPKGSFSTLEIQRTEQGDSAMYLCASSPGQKNTEAFFGQGTRLTVV.

This chain uses TRBV28 with TRBJ1-1, with D possibly TRBD1 on 5 matching bases. The CDR3 length is 13 residues. Germline V CDR1 and CDR2: MDHEN, SYDVKM. V lost 7 bases and J lost 1, with 10 bases in between. Here the CDR3 reads CASTLGGNTEAFF. CDR3 DNA sequence: TGTGCCAGCACCTTGGGGGGGAACACTGAAGCTTTCTTT.

The rearrangement links TRBV28 to TRBJ1-6; 11 bases are shared with TRBD1. There are 16 residues in the CDR3. V lost 5 bases to trimming and J lost 11 bases; unmatched junction nucleotides: 11. Germline V gives CDR1 MDHEN, CDR2 SYDVKM. CDR3 sequence reads: CASSITGQGDLAPLHF. The CDR3 DNA sequence: TGTGCCAGCAGTATAACGGGACAGGGGGATCTCGCACCCCTCCACTTT.

The J gene is TRBJ2-1, the V gene TRBV5-4; TRBD2 matches 7 bases. Germline V CDR1 and CDR2: SGHNT, YYREEE (reference sequence). V lost 0 bases and J lost 4; bases outside the gene matches: 4. The CDR3 has 15 amino acids. The CDR3: CASSLGGSGYNEQFF. For the CDR3, the DNA is TGTGCCAGCAGCTTGGGCGGTAGCGGGTACAATGAGCAGTTCTTC.

This rearrangement joins TRBV29-1 to TRBJ1-1, with TRBD1 matching 12 bases. This CDR3 spans 15 amino acids. Per the germline V gene, CDR1 is SQVTM and CDR2 is ANQGSEA. The V segment lost 4 bases and the J segment 4 bases; nucleotides outside the gene matches: 7. In nucleotides, the CDR3 is TGCAGCGTTGGTAAGGGGACAGGGGGCGGCACTGAAGCTTTCTTT. Translation: CSVGKGTGGGTEAFF.

The rearrangement joins TRBV25-1 to TRBJ1-2, with 9 bases identical to TRBD1. J lost 5 bases, V lost 7 bases, and 8 bases had no gene match. CDR1 and CDR2 (germline): MGHDK, SYGVNS. The CDR3 covers 14 residues. This CDR3 reads CASTRTGEGYGYTF. As DNA, the CDR3 is TGTGCCAGCACACGGACAGGGGAGGGTTATGGCTACACCTTC.